The present T cell receptor beta chain was sequenced within a study of cytomegalovirus exposure and HLA in healthy donors. Study outcomes and limitations: Analyses of presence/absence relied on an assumption of roughly uniform sequencing depth across donors. More clonal expansion characterized HLA-associated TCR beta chains than equally common others in a later analysis. A later analysis associated some 18,000 TCR beta sequences with HLA alleles at a 0.05 false discovery rate.

Use of 60 Vbeta and 13 Jbeta primers characterized the PCR. TCRdb's copy holds only in-frame clones and misses some; the assay was immunoSEQ multiplex PCR. The sample yields around 190,000 clones, over 75% seen once. V dropped 4 bases and J dropped 2 bases, with 9 bases sitting between them. This CDR3 has 14 amino acids. Germline V gives CDR1 SGHRS, CDR2 YFSETQ. This clone showed up just once. Antigen unknown. This chain connects TRBV5-1 to TRBJ2-2; maybe TRBD1 (6 bases). Input material: PBMCs. The TCR comes from a man in his 60s in good health and CMV-seronegative. The CDR3 loop reads CASSPQGNTGELFF. CDR3 DNA: TGCGCCAGCAGCCCACAGGGAAACACCGGGGAGCTGTTTTTT.